A selection of T cell receptor beta chains follows, all from one sample in a study of T-cell memory formation after mild COVID-19. TCRdb used MiXCR to reprocess the 5' RACE reads, holding one entry per CDR3 protein. The sample lists about 270,000 distinct CDR3 sequences; about 16% were seen once. The sequenced sample was PBMCs or a T cell subset sorted from them (not recorded which). These receptors were taken from a man younger than 35 who had mild COVID-19 (a few samples of this study predate the infection). Cell type and time point are not known. The CDR3 runs from the conserved cysteine through the conserved F or W. A D gene is named only where the DNA matches it firmly. The listing skips clone size in some rows; elsewhere it reads once, few, many or a size class.

clone size: many
J gene: TRBJ1-1
V gene: TRBV5-1
D gene: -
CDR3 protein: CASSFRGGNFEASEAFF
CDR3 DNA: TGCGCCAGCAGCTTTAGAGGGGGGAATTTTGAGGCTTCTGAAGCTTTCTTT

clone size: few
J gene: TRBJ1-4
V gene: TRBV20-1
D gene: -
CDR3 protein: CSASIQDHGEKLFF
CDR3 DNA: TGCAGTGCTAGTATACAGGATCATGGGGAAAAACTGTTTTTT

clone size: many
J gene: TRBJ2-5
V gene: TRBV12-3/TRBV12-4
D gene: -
CDR3 protein: CASSSQALQETQYF
CDR3 DNA: TGTGCCAGCAGTTCTCAAGCACTCCAAGAGACCCAGTACTTC

clone size: -
J gene: TRBJ1-6
V gene: TRBV6-5
D gene: -
CDR3 protein: CASSGVVAASPLHF
CDR3 DNA: TGTGCCAGCAGTGGGGTCGTAGCCGCCTCACCCCTCCACTTT

clone size: -
J gene: TRBJ2-2
V gene: TRBV12-3/TRBV12-4
D gene: TRBD1
CDR3 protein: CASSTRDRGGGELFF
CDR3 DNA: TGTGCCAGCAGCACAAGGGACAGGGGTGGCGGGGAGCTGTTTTTT

clone size: few
J gene: TRBJ2-1
V gene: TRBV7-2
D gene: -
CDR3 protein: CASSSERGRSVDNEQFF
CDR3 DNA: TGTGCCAGCAGCTCCGAGAGAGGCAGGAGCGTAGATAATGAGCAGTTCTTC

clone size: many
J gene: TRBJ2-3
V gene: TRBV7-6
D gene: TRBD1
CDR3 protein: CASRSQGAQGTDTQYF
CDR3 DNA: TGTGCCAGCAGGTCGCAGGGGGCGCAAGGCACAGATACGCAGTATTTT

clone size: -
J gene: TRBJ1-1
V gene: TRBV7-2
D gene: -
CDR3 protein: CAKVPQQGTNTEAFF
CDR3 DNA: TGTGCCAAGGTACCCCAACAGGGTACGAACACTGAAGCTTTCTTT

clone size: few
J gene: TRBJ2-1
V gene: TRBV7-9
D gene: TRBD2
CDR3 protein: CASNSLAGSNEQFF
CDR3 DNA: TGTGCCAGCAACTCCCTAGCGGGGAGCAATGAGCAGTTCTTC

clone size: -
J gene: TRBJ1-2
V gene: TRBV25-1
D gene: -
CDR3 protein: CASSEQGGNYGYTF
CDR3 DNA: TGTGCCAGCAGTGAACAGGGAGGGAACTATGGCTACACCTTC

clone size: -
J gene: TRBJ1-1
V gene: TRBV6-6
D gene: -
CDR3 protein: CASRIRPNTEAFF
CDR3 DNA: TGTGCCAGCAGAATAAGACCGAACACTGAAGCTTTCTTT

clone size: few
J gene: TRBJ2-5
V gene: TRBV20-1
D gene: -
CDR3 protein: CSARAGAWQETQYF
CDR3 DNA: TGCAGTGCTAGAGCGGGGGCTTGGCAAGAGACCCAGTACTTC

clone size: -
J gene: TRBJ2-1
V gene: TRBV5-5
D gene: -
CDR3 protein: CASSSMASNEQFF
CDR3 DNA: TGTGCCAGCAGCTCCATGGCCAGCAATGAGCAGTTCTTC

clone size: few
J gene: TRBJ2-2
V gene: TRBV7-7
D gene: TRBD2
CDR3 protein: CASSLEGGGATGELFF
CDR3 DNA: TGTGCCAGCAGCTTAGAAGGCGGGGGGGCCACCGGGGAGCTGTTTTTT

clone size: -
J gene: TRBJ2-1
V gene: TRBV4-2
D gene: -
CDR3 protein: CASSSTTNAYNEQFF
CDR3 DNA: TGTGCCAGCAGCTCTACTACCAACGCCTACAATGAGCAGTTCTTC

clone size: -
J gene: TRBJ2-2
V gene: TRBV28
D gene: -
CDR3 protein: CASSSMTVTLVPRELFF
CDR3 DNA: TGTGCCAGCAGTTCGATGACCGTTACACTCGTCCCCCGGGAGCTGTTTTTT

clone size: -
J gene: TRBJ2-5
V gene: TRBV9
D gene: TRBD2
CDR3 protein: CASSAGTSQTTQYF
CDR3 DNA: TGTGCCAGCAGCGCCGGGACTAGCCAAACGACCCAGTACTTC

clone size: -
J gene: TRBJ2-2
V gene: TRBV19
D gene: TRBD1
CDR3 protein: CASSIGQGTGELFF
CDR3 DNA: TGTGCCAGTAGTATTGGACAGGGAACCGGGGAGCTGTTTTTT

clone size: -
J gene: TRBJ2-2
V gene: TRBV5-1
D gene: -
CDR3 protein: CASSLRSDGELFF
CDR3 DNA: TGCGCCAGCAGCTTGCGTAGTGACGGGGAGCTGTTTTTT

clone size: many
J gene: TRBJ2-2
V gene: TRBV10-3
D gene: -
CDR3 protein: CAIRTQGEDGELFF
CDR3 DNA: TGTGCCATCAGGACACAGGGAGAGGACGGGGAGCTGTTTTTT

clone size: -
J gene: TRBJ2-7
V gene: TRBV5-1
D gene: -
CDR3 protein: CASSLYQGTYEQYF
CDR3 DNA: TGCGCCAGCAGCTTATACCAGGGGACCTACGAGCAGTACTTC

clone size: few
J gene: TRBJ1-1
V gene: TRBV20-1
D gene: -
CDR3 protein: CSASPGTEAFF
CDR3 DNA: TGCAGTGCTAGTCCCGGCACTGAAGCTTTCTTT

clone size: few
J gene: TRBJ2-1
V gene: TRBV2
D gene: -
CDR3 protein: CASSGGRSPQFF
CDR3 DNA: TGTGCCAGCAGTGGGGGGAGGAGCCCCCAGTTCTTC

clone size: many
J gene: TRBJ2-3
V gene: TRBV5-1
D gene: -
CDR3 protein: CASSLSQQADTQYF
CDR3 DNA: TGCGCCAGCAGCTTAAGTCAGCAGGCAGATACGCAGTATTTT

clone size: few
J gene: TRBJ2-7
V gene: TRBV5-1
D gene: TRBD1
CDR3 protein: CASSPGQGGYEQYF
CDR3 DNA: TGCGCCAGCAGCCCGGGACAGGGGGGATACGAGCAGTACTTC

clone size: many
J gene: TRBJ2-3
V gene: TRBV7-2
D gene: TRBD1
CDR3 protein: CASSLAGRGRTDTQYF
CDR3 DNA: TGTGCCAGCAGCTTAGCGGGCAGGGGGCGTACAGATACGCAGTATTTT

clone size: -
J gene: TRBJ2-2
V gene: TRBV30
D gene: -
CDR3 protein: CAWISGPNTGELFF
CDR3 DNA: TGTGCCTGGATCAGCGGACCCAACACCGGGGAGCTGTTTTTT

clone size: -
J gene: TRBJ2-1
V gene: TRBV20-1
D gene: -
CDR3 protein: CSGATGSRGGEQFF
CDR3 DNA: TGCAGTGGAGCTACGGGGTCCAGAGGCGGTGAGCAGTTCTTC

clone size: -
J gene: TRBJ2-7
V gene: TRBV3-1
D gene: -
CDR3 protein: CASSQESGSFYEQYF
CDR3 DNA: TGTGCCAGCAGCCAAGAGAGTGGGAGTTTTTACGAGCAGTACTTC

clone size: -
J gene: TRBJ1-4
V gene: TRBV7-9
D gene: TRBD1
CDR3 protein: CASTADRRGGKLFF
CDR3 DNA: TGTGCCAGCACCGCGGACAGGCGAGGAGGAAAACTGTTTTTT

clone size: few
J gene: TRBJ1-5
V gene: TRBV19
D gene: -
CDR3 protein: CASAQVVDQPQHF
CDR3 DNA: TGTGCCAGTGCACAGGTGGTGGATCAGCCCCAGCATTTT

clone size: -
J gene: TRBJ2-3
V gene: TRBV19
D gene: -
CDR3 protein: CASSIADSTDTQYF
CDR3 DNA: TGTGCCAGTAGTATCGCCGACTCCACAGATACGCAGTATTTT

clone size: -
J gene: TRBJ1-6
V gene: TRBV20-1
D gene: TRBD1
CDR3 protein: CSATLGTAYNSPLHF
CDR3 DNA: TGCAGTGCAACACTCGGGACAGCCTATAATTCACCCCTCCACTTT

clone size: -
J gene: TRBJ2-2
V gene: TRBV7-6
D gene: -
CDR3 protein: CASSLTGWGELFF
CDR3 DNA: TGTGCCAGCAGCTTAACCGGTTGGGGGGAGCTGTTTTTT

clone size: few
J gene: TRBJ2-7
V gene: TRBV20-1
D gene: -
CDR3 protein: CSATVSYEQYF
CDR3 DNA: TGCAGTGCCACGGTCTCCTACGAGCAGTACTTC

clone size: -
J gene: TRBJ1-2
V gene: TRBV5-1
D gene: -
CDR3 protein: CASTPDRITNYGYTF
CDR3 DNA: TGCGCCAGCACCCCTGACAGGATTACTAACTATGGCTACACCTTC

clone size: -
J gene: TRBJ2-3
V gene: TRBV6-5
D gene: -
CDR3 protein: CASSYFSGGGTDTQYF
CDR3 DNA: TGTGCCAGCAGTTACTTTTCCGGGGGTGGGACAGATACGCAGTATTTT

clone size: few
J gene: TRBJ1-2
V gene: TRBV5-1
D gene: -
CDR3 protein: CASSSAPNYGYTF
CDR3 DNA: TGCGCCAGCAGCTCCGCACCAAACTATGGCTACACCTTC

clone size: few
J gene: TRBJ2-5
V gene: TRBV6-5
D gene: TRBD1
CDR3 protein: CARPTDREHEETQYF
CDR3 DNA: TGTGCCAGACCGACAGACAGGGAGCATGAAGAGACCCAGTACTTC

clone size: few
J gene: TRBJ2-5
V gene: TRBV12-3/TRBV12-4
D gene: -
CDR3 protein: CASSNNGETQYF
CDR3 DNA: TGTGCCAGCAGTAACAACGGAGAGACCCAGTACTTC